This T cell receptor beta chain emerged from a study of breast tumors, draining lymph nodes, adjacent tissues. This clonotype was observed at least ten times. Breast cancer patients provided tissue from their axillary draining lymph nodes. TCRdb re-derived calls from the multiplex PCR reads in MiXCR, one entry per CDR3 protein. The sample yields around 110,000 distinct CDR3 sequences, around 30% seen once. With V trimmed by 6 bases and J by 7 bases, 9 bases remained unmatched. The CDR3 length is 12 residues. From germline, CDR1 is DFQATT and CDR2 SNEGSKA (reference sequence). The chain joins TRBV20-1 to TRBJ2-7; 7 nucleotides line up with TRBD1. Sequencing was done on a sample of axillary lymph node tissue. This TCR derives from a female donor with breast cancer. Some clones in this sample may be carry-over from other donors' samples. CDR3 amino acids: CSAPLTGREQYF. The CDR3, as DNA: TGCAGTGCCCCACTGACAGGGCGGGAGCAGTACTTC.